This T cell receptor (beta chain) is from a study of tumor-infiltrating lymphocytes in primary liver carcinoma. Broader study findings: The overlap of tumor-adjacent and tumor-blood pairs was smaller than that of tumor region pairs. Tumors reached a significantly greater top-250-clone fraction than blood did (p = 0.039).

Extraction also yielded germline DNA, while blood RNA was obtained from unsorted whole blood. Researchers generated TCR beta cDNA from roughly 510 ng of total RNA, relying on a constant-region primer. Libraries covering TCR beta were generated through three nested multiplex PCR rounds (using a slightly modified ARM-PCR). Each of the first two PCR rounds ran approximately 10 cycles with TRBV1-TRBV30 forward and C-beta reverse primers. TCRdb itself ran the multiplex PCR reads through MiXCR, one entry per CDR3 protein. The sample has around 330,000 distinct CDR3 sequences; 60% to 80% are singletons. This CDR3 spans 16 amino acids. The V and J ends lost 4 bases and 7 bases respectively, with 20 bases between them. The germline gives CDR1 MGHRA, CDR2 YSYEKL. On this clonotype: The antigen is unknown.

The sequencing input was peripheral blood. The chain links TRBV4-1 to TRBJ1-5, with D possibly TRBD1 on 6 matching bases. The clonotype comes from a man aged 40-49 years with primary liver carcinoma and hepatitis B virus infection. This CDR3 reads CASSLNAGGANQPQHF. The CDR3 bases are TGCGCCAGCAGCCTCAACGCCGGGGGGGCCAACCAGCCCCAGCATTTT.